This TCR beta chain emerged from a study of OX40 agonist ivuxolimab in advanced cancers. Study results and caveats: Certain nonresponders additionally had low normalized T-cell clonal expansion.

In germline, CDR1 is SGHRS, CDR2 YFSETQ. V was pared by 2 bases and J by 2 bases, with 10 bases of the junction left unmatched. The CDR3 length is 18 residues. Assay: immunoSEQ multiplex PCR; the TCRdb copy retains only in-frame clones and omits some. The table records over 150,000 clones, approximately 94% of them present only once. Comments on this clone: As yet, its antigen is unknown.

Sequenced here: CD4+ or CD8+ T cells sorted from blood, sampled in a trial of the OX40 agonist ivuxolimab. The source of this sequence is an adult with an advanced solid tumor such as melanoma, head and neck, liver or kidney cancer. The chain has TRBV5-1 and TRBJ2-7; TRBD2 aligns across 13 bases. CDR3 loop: CASSFGTSGTYTTYEQYF. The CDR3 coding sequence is TGCGCCAGCAGCTTCGGGACTAGCGGGACGTACACTACCTACGAGCAGTACTTC.